This T cell receptor beta chain stems from a study of lymphopenia after photon versus proton radiotherapy. Assay used: immunoSEQ multiplex PCR; TCRdb lists only in-frame clones, some missing. Among around 150,000 clones listed, 88% were seen once. CDR3 size: 16 residues. The V gene's germline CDR1 is SGHRS and CDR2 YFSETQ. Unmatched junction bases numbered 5, after V lost 0 bases and J lost 4 bases. This TCR derives from a man aged 50 to 59 with gastric cancer. This chain connects TRBV5-1 to TRBJ2-2, with TRBD2 identical over 8 bases. The sample here was peripheral blood, taken from a patient treated with photon-based radiotherapy. CDR3 nucleotide sequence: TGCGCCAGCAGCTTGGGTGGCGGGAGGATCACCGGGGAGCTGTTTTTT. Translated: CASSLGGGRITGELFF.